These 25 T cell receptor beta chains share one sample of origin, sequenced in a study of T cell repertoires in cytomegalovirus infection. No antigens are known for them. One entry per CDR3 protein results from TCRdb running MiXCR on the reads. The table has around 800,000 distinct CDR3 sequences, less than 35% seen once. The specimen was cultured CD8+ T cells from PBMCs, collected from culture after CMV antigen stimulation. The receptor set was obtained from a human donor in good health (CMV status not recorded). Some clones in this sample may be carry-over from other donors' samples.

There are a few counts of this clonotype. CDR3 amino acids: CAISRFRDDYNEQFF. Here the CDR3 DNA reads TGTGCCATCAGCAGATTCCGGGACGATTACAATGAGCAGTTCTTC. The rearrangement joins TRBV10-3 to TRBJ2-1, with D perhaps given as TRBD1 or TRBD2 (5 bases each). CDR1 and CDR2 (germline): ENHRY, SYGVKD. Trimming left V 6 bases short and J 4 bases short, with 16 bases between. There are 15 residues in the CDR3.

V is TRBV10-2 and J is TRBJ2-5; 8 bases are a match to TRBD1. CDR3 length: 15 residues. Germline CDR1 and CDR2: WSHSY and SAAADI. V was clipped by 6 bases and J by 1 base; unmatched bases: 7. The CDR3 here is CASRAGTGLQETQYF. CDR3 bases: TGCGCCAGCAGGGCCGGGACAGGCCTCCAAGAGACCCAGTACTTC.

This clonotype has just a few counts. The gene calls are TRBV4-1 and TRBJ1-1; perhaps TRBD1 as D (5 bases). The CDR3 sequence is 15 residues long. Trimming took off 4 bases at V and 0 bases at J, with 12 bases between the two ends. From germline, CDR1 is MGHRA and CDR2 YSYEKL. This CDR3 is CASSPRDLMNTEAFF. The CDR3 nucleotides read TGCGCCAGCAGCCCCAGGGACCTCATGAACACTGAAGCTTTCTTT.

V is TRBV6-2 or TRBV6-3 and J is TRBJ1-1; the D is unclear. The CDR3 has 14 amino acids. CDR1 is MNHEY and CDR2 is SVGEGT in the germline V gene. V lost 2 bases and J lost 3, with 10 bases in between. This chain's CDR3 is CASSYRPRDTEAFF. Written as DNA, the CDR3 is TGTGCCAGCAGTTACAGACCGAGGGACACTGAAGCTTTCTTT.

This clonotype occurred a few times. This sequence joins TRBV10-3 and TRBJ2-7; TRBD1 matches at 9 bases. Germline loops: CDR1 ENHRY, CDR2 SYGVKD. With 5 bases clipped from V and 7 bases from J, the junction kept 15 bases outside the gene matches. This CDR3 region has 16 residues. The CDR3 reads CAISYKMGQGMLEQYF. In DNA, the CDR3 is TGTGCCATCAGTTACAAAATGGGACAGGGTATGTTGGAGCAGTACTTC.

The genes are TRBV7-9 and TRBJ2-3; 7 nucleotides line up with TRBD1. V lost 6 bases, J lost 1 base, and 4 bases stayed unmatched. This CDR3 comprises 14 residues. Germline V CDR1 and CDR2: SEHNR, FQNEAQ (reference sequence). The CDR3 DNA sequence: TGTGCCAGCAGGTTGGACAGGCGCACAGATACGCAGTATTTT. Translation gives CASRLDRRTDTQYF.

Concerning this clonotype: A read error may explain this, as a much larger clone is one base away. The CDR3 DNA reads as TGTGCCAACAGCTTCGCATGGGACGGGACGAATGAAAAACTGTTTTTT. Residues: CANSFAWDGTNEKLFF. The chain employs TRBV7-8 and TRBJ1-4; possible D gene TRBD1, 5 bases. Germline CDR1 is SGHVS and CDR2 is FQNEAQ. This CDR3 has 16 amino acids.

To note about this clonotype: A much larger clone differs by one base, so this may be a read error. The chain carries TRBV7-3 and TRBJ1-5; 10 bases are shared with TRBD1. V lost 2 bases to trimming and J lost 5 bases; unmatched junction nucleotides: 3. CDR1 is SGHTA and CDR2 is FQGTGA in the germline V gene. There are 15 residues in the CDR3. The chain's CDR3 is CASSLVGTGDQPQHF. The CDR3 nucleotides are TGTGCCAGCAGCTTAGTCGGGACAGGGGATCAGCCCCAGCATTTT.

This clonotype was seen many times. The chain carries TRBV7-8 and TRBJ2-1; 15 bases are shared with TRBD2. This CDR3 is built from 17 residues. Germline lookup yields CDR1 SGHVS and CDR2 FQNEAQ. The J segment lost 2 bases and the V segment lost 4 bases, leaving 3 bases of the junction unmatched. The CDR3 DNA sequence: TGTGCCAGCAGCTACCGGACTAGCGGGGGGGCCTACAATGAGCAGTTCTTC. It yields the protein CASSYRTSGGAYNEQFF.

The chain joins TRBV27 to TRBJ2-3, with 7 bases that match TRBD1. The length of the CDR3 is 16 residues. The V and J ends lost 0 bases and 3 bases, in that order; junction bases with no gene match: 6. Germline V gene lookup returns CDR1 MNHEY and CDR2 SMNVEV (reference sequence). The CDR3 loop is CASSLSLDRATDTQYF. The CDR3 nucleotides read TGTGCCAGCAGTTTATCATTAGACAGGGCGACAGATACGCAGTATTTT.

The V and J genes are TRBV28 and TRBJ1-2; 9 bases are shared with TRBD1. From germline, CDR1 is MDHEN and CDR2 SYDVKM. This CDR3 has 14 amino acids. V shed 5 bases, J shed 4 bases, and the junction held 5 bases outside the gene matches. The CDR3 sequence is CASSPRTGAYGYTF. CDR3 DNA sequence: TGTGCCAGCAGTCCTCGGACAGGGGCCTATGGCTACACCTTC.

This clonotype was counted a few times. The chain carries TRBV4-3 and TRBJ2-2; D uncertain. The V end was cut by 0 bases, the J end by 3 bases, with 8 bases between. The germline CDR1 and CDR2 sequences are LGHNA and YSLEER. The CDR3 is 15 residues long. The CDR3, as DNA: TGCGCCAGCAGCCAAGAAACTTGGGACACCGGGGAGCTGTTTTTT. Encoded protein: CASSQETWDTGELFF.

This clonotype was detected a few times. V usage is TRBV6-1 and J usage is TRBJ2-5, with D possibly TRBD2 on 7 matching bases. Deletions cut 6 bases from V and 5 bases from J, with 22 bases between. This CDR3 has 16 amino acids. Germline CDR1 reads MNHNS; CDR2 reads SASEGT. CDR3: CASSGGGGGPMETQYF. CDR3 nucleotides: TGTGCCAGCAGCGGAGGTGGGGGGGGGCCAATGGAGACCCAGTACTTC.

The CDR3 sequence is CASSPGDIEAFF. DNA for the CDR3: TGTGCCAGCAGCCCCGGGGATATTGAAGCTTTCTTT. The chain has TRBV7-6 and TRBJ1-1; D gene uncertain. V was shortened by 5 bases and J by 7 bases, with 11 bases between the two germline ends. Germline V gives CDR1 SGHVS, CDR2 FNYEAQ. CDR3 length: 12 amino acids.

This chain uses TRBV27 with TRBJ1-4; D is perhaps TRBD1 (5 bases). The CDR3 totals 16 residues. V lost 6 bases and J 0 bases, leaving 14 bases between the germline ends. Germline values: CDR1 MNHEY, CDR2 SMNVEV (reference sequence). The CDR3 DNA reads TGTGCCAGCAGCCTGGGACTACCCTCAACTAATGAAAAACTGTTTTTT. Amino acid sequence: CASSLGLPSTNEKLFF.

This clonotype was recorded a few times. The chain uses TRBV7-6 and TRBJ2-1; D unresolved. The CDR3 length is 13 residues. Trimming shortened V by 5 bases and J by 6 bases, and 11 bases separated the two germline ends. Germline assignment: CDR1 SGHVS and CDR2 FNYEAQ. CDR3: CASSNPGPNEQFF. CDR3 DNA: TGTGCCAGCAGCAATCCCGGGCCCAATGAGCAGTTCTTC.

CDR3 sequence: CASSQSRVPGANVLTF. DNA for the CDR3: TGTGCCAGCAGCCAATCCAGGGTCCCCGGGGCCAACGTCCTGACTTTC. The gene calls are TRBV14 and TRBJ2-6, with D possibly matching TRBD1 (5 bases). Germline CDR1 is SGHDN and CDR2 is FVKESK. Trimming removed 2 bases at V and 4 bases at J, with 12 bases between. This CDR3 has 16 amino acids.

This chain uses TRBV11-2 with TRBJ2-1; D not resolved. The CDR3 has 14 amino acids. V gave up 2 bases and J gave up 6 bases, with 11 bases separating them. CDR1 is SGHAT, CDR2 FQNNGV, per germline. This CDR3 reads CASSLTADGNEQFF. The CDR3 nucleotides are TGTGCCAGCAGCTTAACCGCGGATGGCAATGAGCAGTTCTTC. Full variable domain (outside the CDR3, taken from reference TRBV11-2 and TRBJ2-1): EAGVAQSPRYKIIEKRQSVAFWCNPISGHATLYWYQQILGQGPKLLIQFQNNGVVDDSQLPKDRFSAERLKGVDSTLKIQPAKLEDSAVYLCASSLTADGNEQFFGPGTRLTVL.

The CDR3 region is CASTRLAQGDGYTF. In DNA form, the CDR3 reads TGTGCCAGCACCCGCCTTGCACAGGGGGATGGCTACACCTTC. The chain joins TRBV6-6 to TRBJ1-2; 8 bases match TRBD1. J gave up 6 bases and V 7 bases, and 10 bases lay outside the gene matches. The CDR3 contains 14 residues. Germline CDR1 is MNHNY and CDR2 is SVGAGI (reference sequence).

A single count supports this clonotype. The chain is built from TRBV19 and TRBJ1-4; D might be TRBD1 (5 bases). The CDR3 extends over 16 amino acids. Germline CDR1 reads LNHDA; CDR2 reads SQIVND (reference sequence). Trimming took off 0 bases at V and 8 bases at J, with 16 bases between the two ends. The CDR3 loop reads CASSIENRIGEEKLFF. CDR3 sequence (DNA): TGTGCCAGTAGTATAGAAAACAGGATTGGAGAGGAAAAACTGTTTTTT. Supplemented by reference TRBV19 and TRBJ1-4, the full variable domain reads DGGITQSPKYLFRKEGQNVTLSCEQNLNHDAMYWYRQDPGQGLRLIYYSQIVNDFQKGDIAEGYSVSREKKESFPLTVTSAQKNPTAFYLCASSIENRIGEEKLFFGSGTQLSVL.

In this sample, this clonotype turned up many times. J is TRBJ1-1 and V is TRBV7-6; D is undetermined. V lost 5 bases to trimming and J lost 1 base, with 14 bases between them. Germline CDR1 SGHVS, CDR2 FNYEAQ. This CDR3 contains 15 residues. CDR3 DNA: TGTGCCAGCAGCAGGTCGGCAGATCAGAACACTGAAGCTTTCTTT. This translates into CASSRSADQNTEAFF.

This chain links TRBV12-3 or TRBV12-4 with TRBJ1-6; perhaps TRBD1 as D (5 bases). Trimming pared 7 bases from V and 7 bases from J, leaving 17 bases between. This CDR3 is 15 amino acids long. The CDR3 loop is CASNSLGQGNSPLHF. The CDR3 DNA reads TGTGCCAGCAACTCACTGGGGCAGGGAAATTCACCCCTCCACTTT.

The DNA for the CDR3 is TGTGCCAGCAGTTGGGACCCTCTGGGGACTGAAGCTTTCTTT. Residues: CASSWDPLGTEAFF. The rearrangement joins TRBV6-6 to TRBJ1-1; D perhaps matches TRBD1 (5 bases). The germline V and J ends were trimmed by 4 bases and 5 bases, with 14 bases remaining between them. The CDR3 consists of 14 residues. Per germline, CDR1 MNHNY and CDR2 SVGAGI (reference sequence).

This clonotype was found many times. This chain links TRBV7-2 with TRBJ1-6; D is uncertain. The V gene lost 2 bases and the J gene lost 14 bases, with 19 bases spanning the gap. Germline CDR1 reads SGHTA; CDR2 reads FQGNSA. CDR3 size: 15 residues. Here the CDR3 DNA reads TGTGCCAGCAGCTTAATTTTGGGCCAGGACGTGACCCTCCACTTT. Amino acids: CASSLILGQDVTLHF. Full variable domain (missing parts from reference TRBV7-2 and TRBJ1-6): GAGVSQSPSNKVTEKGKDVELRCDPISGHTALYWYRQSLGQGLEFLIYFQGNSAPDKSGLPSDRFSAERTGGSVSTLTIQRTQQEDSAVYLCASSLILGQDVTLHFGNGTRLTVT.

CDR3 region: CASSQEGGGVEQYV. The CDR3 DNA reads TGTGCCAGCAGCCAAGAAGGAGGGGGCGTCGAGCAGTACGTC. This rearrangement joins TRBV4-2 to TRBJ2-7; possible D gene TRBD1, 7 bases. This CDR3 is 14 amino acids long. The germline V and J ends were trimmed by 0 bases and 6 bases, with 12 bases remaining between them. CDR1 is LGHNA and CDR2 is YNFKEQ in the germline V gene.